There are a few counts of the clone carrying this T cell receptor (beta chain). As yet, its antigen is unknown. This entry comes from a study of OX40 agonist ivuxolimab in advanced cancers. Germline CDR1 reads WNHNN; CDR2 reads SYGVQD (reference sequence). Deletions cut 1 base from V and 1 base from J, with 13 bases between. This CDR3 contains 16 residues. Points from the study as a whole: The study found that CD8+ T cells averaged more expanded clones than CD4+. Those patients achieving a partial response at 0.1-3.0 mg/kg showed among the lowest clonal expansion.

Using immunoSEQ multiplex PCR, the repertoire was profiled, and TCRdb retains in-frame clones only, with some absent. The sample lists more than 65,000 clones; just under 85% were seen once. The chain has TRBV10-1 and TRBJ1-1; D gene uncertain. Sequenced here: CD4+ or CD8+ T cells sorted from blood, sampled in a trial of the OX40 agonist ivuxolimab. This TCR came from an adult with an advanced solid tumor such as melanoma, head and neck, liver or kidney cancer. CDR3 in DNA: TGCGCCAGCAGTGAGTTAGGGATAGCAACGAACACTGAAGCTTTCTTT. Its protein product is CASSELGIATNTEAFF.